This paragraph reports one TCR beta chain. As yet, its antigen is unknown. The CDR3 consists of 14 residues. CDR1 is SSHAT and CDR2 is FNYEAQ in the germline V gene (reference sequence). V was shortened by 4 bases and J by 5 bases, with 13 bases between the two germline ends. The data are from a study of early T cells in non-severe SARS-CoV-2 infection. Study-level information: The chains were unpaired, and the sequenced material was bulk RNA from unsorted whole blood.

Findings and limits, study-wide: VDJdb matching favored anti-spike CD8 responses, missing private and CD4 specificities.

One entry per CDR3 protein, called by TCRdb with MiXCR from the 5' RACE reads. Found here are 48,000 or so distinct CDR3 sequences, roughly 6.2% of them singletons; the top ten hold approximately 6.9%. This chain links TRBV7-7 with TRBJ2-3, with D possibly TRBD2 on 5 matching bases. This clonotype originated in an adult who was a healthcare worker with PCR-confirmed SARS-CoV-2 infection or an uninfected control (not recorded which). Sequencing used whole blood, obtained at baseline. CDR3 sequence (DNA): TGTGCCAGCAGCTCGAACCCAGGACTAGATACGCAGTATTTT. This translates into CASSSNPGLDTQYF.